This T cell receptor (beta chain) was found in a study of post-analysis software for immune sequencing data. Overall study context: Courses of disease covered relapsing-remitting, secondary progressive and progressive-relapsing multiple sclerosis. General study results and limits: Patients carried five TRBV segments more frequently than controls did, and TRBV5-6, TRBV5-1 and TRBV20-1 were among them. Compared against controls, patients with multiple sclerosis displayed significantly lower normalized Chao1 diversity.

CDR1 and CDR2 from the germline V gene are SGHNT and YENEEA. V was pared by 0 bases and J by 6 bases, with 10 bases between. The CDR3 is 14 residues long. Unique molecular identifiers featured in each of the TCR beta cDNA libraries. In TCRdb, the PCR reads were re-called with MiXCR into one record per CDR3 protein. Among 750,000 to 950,000 distinct CDR3 sequences listed, 40% to 55% were seen once. In the case of this clonotype: Its antigen is as yet unknown.

The sample taken for sequencing was blood. J is TRBJ2-3 and V is TRBV11-3, with D possibly TRBD2 on 5 matching bases. The clonotype originates from a girl between 10 and 17 years old with multiple sclerosis. The CDR3 is CASSLEASLDTQYF. The CDR3 DNA is TGTGCCAGCAGCTTAGAGGCTAGCTTGGATACGCAGTATTTT.